Each of the 26 T cell receptor beta chains below was sequenced from the same sample in a study of cytomegalovirus exposure and HLA in healthy donors. PCR employed 60 Vbeta and 13 Jbeta primers. Data came from immunoSEQ multiplex PCR; TCRdb stores just in-frame clones and leaves some out. The table records about 130,000 clones, roughly three quarters of them present only once. Material for sequencing was PBMCs. The receptors derive from a man in his forties in good health and CMV-seronegative.

V gene TRBV27 combines with J gene TRBJ2-7, with D tentatively TRBD2 (7 bases). V dropped 3 bases and J dropped 7 bases, with 19 bases sitting between them. CDR1 MNHEY and CDR2 SMNVEV come from the germline V gene (reference sequence). CDR3 length: 15 residues. In DNA, the CDR3 is TGTGCCAGCAGTTTGGGTCCTGGGGGGGCGAGGGAGCAGTACTTC. Its protein product is CASSLGPGGAREQYF.

Comment on this clone: The same CDR3 can be traced to other DNA sequences in this sample. This chain joins TRBV7-6 and TRBJ2-7, with 7 bases aligning to TRBD2. The CDR3 consists of 14 residues. The germline V gene encodes CDR1 SGHVS and CDR2 FNYEAQ. After removal of 5 bases from V and 4 bases from J, the junction contained 8 bases not matched to a gene. The DNA for the CDR3 is TGTGCCAGCAGCCTAGGGAGGGTCGGGTACGAGCAGTACTTC. It yields the protein CASSLGRVGYEQYF.

The V and J genes are TRBV6-1 and TRBJ1-1; TRBD1 might be the D (5 bases). This CDR3 region has 15 residues. Trimming shortened V by 0 bases and J by 2 bases, and 10 bases separated the two germline ends. CDR1 and CDR2 (germline): MNHNS, SASEGT. The CDR3 here is CASSEAPGANTEAFF. The CDR3 coding sequence is TGTGCCAGCAGTGAAGCGCCTGGGGCCAACACTGAAGCTTTCTTT.

The sample holds a few counts of this clone. The chain links TRBV28 to TRBJ1-1; D possibly corresponds to TRBD1 (6 bases). Germline V gene sequence: CDR1 MDHEN, CDR2 SYDVKM. The CDR3 sequence is 14 residues long. The V gene lost 10 bases and the J gene lost 4 bases, with 19 bases spanning the gap. The DNA of the CDR3 is TGTGCCACCCTGAGGGGGGGCGCGTCCACTGAAGCTTTCTTT. Its translation is CATLRGGASTEAFF.

The count of this clone is one. This chain uses TRBV7-7 with TRBJ2-1, with 11 bases aligning to TRBD1. The CDR3 runs to 14 residues. Trimming cost V 5 bases and J 10 bases; bases outside gene matches: 7. Germline-derived CDR1 and CDR2 are SSHAT and FNYEAQ (reference sequence). Here the CDR3 reads CASSPDRGRGEQFF. CDR3 DNA sequence: TGTGCCAGCAGCCCGGACAGGGGGCGAGGGGAGCAGTTCTTC. Full variable domain (outside the CDR3, taken from reference TRBV7-7 and TRBJ2-1): GAGVSQSPRYKVTKRGQDVTLRCDPISSHATLYWYQQALGQGPEFLTYFNYEAQPDKSGLPSDRFSAERPEGSISTLTIQRTEQRDSAMYRCASSPDRGRGEQFFGPGTRLTVL.

This chain joins TRBV2 and TRBJ1-2; TRBD1 matches 9 bases. J lost 2 bases, V lost 7 bases, and 5 bases had no gene match. The CDR3 is 14 amino acids. Germline CDR1 is SNHLY and CDR2 is FYNNEI. CDR3 DNA sequence: TGTGCCAGCAAACCGACAGGGGGAAACTATGGCTACACCTTC. It codes for CASKPTGGNYGYTF.

This clone was found once. This sequence joins TRBV7-3 and TRBJ2-5, with TRBD1 as a possible D gene (5 bases). V was shortened by 3 bases and J by 5 bases, with 19 bases between the two germline ends. The CDR3 runs 16 residues. Germline assignment: CDR1 SGHTA and CDR2 FQGTGA. CDR3 sequence (DNA): TGTGCCAGCAGCTTGGGGCTTGGGTTGGGGATGGAGACCCAGTACTTC. Encoded protein: CASSLGLGLGMETQYF.

V usage is TRBV28 and J usage is TRBJ2-2; 7 bases line up with TRBD2. Trimming at V came to 5 bases and at J to 5 bases, leaving 11 bases not matched to a gene. Per germline, CDR1 MDHEN and CDR2 SYDVKM. CDR3 size: 16 residues. CDR3 DNA sequence: TGTGCCAGCAGTCCGAGACTAGCCATCGTTACCGGGGAGCTGTTTTTT. Translating it yields CASSPRLAIVTGELFF.

The V and J genes are TRBV19 and TRBJ2-3; possibly TRBD2 for D (6 bases). Germline V gives CDR1 LNHDA, CDR2 SQIVND (reference sequence). V was clipped by 6 bases and J by 2 bases, with 15 bases between them. The CDR3 has 15 residues. DNA for the CDR3: TGTGCCAGTAGCAGGGACTCGGGAAACACAGATACGCAGTATTTT. This codes for CASSRDSGNTDTQYF.

This chain uses TRBV27 with TRBJ2-7; TRBD1 might be the D (6 bases). Trimming shortened V by 2 bases and J by 2 bases, and 16 bases separated the two germline ends. Germline V gene data show CDR1 as MNHEY and CDR2 as SMNVEV (reference sequence). The CDR3 totals 16 residues. The CDR3 region has the DNA TGTGCCAGCAGTTTACGGGGTCCAGCAGGGGCCTACGAGCAGTACTTC. Amino acid sequence: CASSLRGPAGAYEQYF.

This clone was detected only a few times. The rearrangement links TRBV6-5 to TRBJ1-1; 7 positions match TRBD1. The CDR3 runs to 16 residues. Germline CDR1 reads MNHEY; CDR2 reads SVGAGI. V was pared by 2 bases and J by 1 base, with 7 bases of the junction left unmatched. CDR3 amino acids: CASSYTPTGTNTEAFF. CDR3 nucleotides: TGTGCCAGCAGTTACACTCCGACAGGGACGAACACTGAAGCTTTCTTT.

This clone was counted a few times. This chain uses TRBV29-1 with TRBJ2-7, with D perhaps TRBD1 (6 bases). Trimming took 5 bases from V and 2 from J, leaving 13 bases between them. The CDR3 runs to 13 residues. The V gene's germline CDR1 is SQVTM and CDR2 ANQGSEA. CDR3 in amino acids: CSVMDSPPYEQYF. CDR3 DNA: TGCAGCGTTATGGACAGTCCCCCCTACGAGCAGTACTTC.

The chain uses TRBV5-1 and TRBJ2-3; D perhaps matches TRBD2 (6 bases). The CDR3 covers 17 residues. With 1 base removed from V and 1 base from J, the gap between germline ends came to 16 bases. Germline V gene data show CDR1 as SGHRS and CDR2 as YFSETQ. CDR3 bases: TGCGCCAGCAGCTTGATCCTTTTGCGGGACCGCACAGATACGCAGTATTTT. It codes for CASSLILLRDRTDTQYF.

The V gene is TRBV25-1, the J gene TRBJ1-2, with a possible D match to TRBD1 (5 bases). V was pared by 1 base and J by 5 bases, with 11 bases between. The germline gives CDR1 MGHDK, CDR2 SYGVNS. This CDR3 comprises 14 residues. The CDR3 is CASSEFDRLYGYTF. The DNA of the CDR3 is TGTGCCAGCAGTGAATTCGACAGATTATATGGCTACACCTTC.

This clone has only one observation. This sequence joins TRBV9 and TRBJ1-2; TRBD1 agrees at 8 bases. The germline V gene encodes CDR1 SGDLS and CDR2 YYNGEE. CDR3 size: 17 residues. With 0 bases clipped from V and 6 bases from J, the junction kept 13 bases outside the gene matches. This CDR3 reads CASSVAPSGGGQDGYTF. The CDR3 DNA follows: TGTGCCAGCAGCGTAGCTCCCTCAGGGGGCGGTCAGGATGGCTACACCTTC.

The chain has TRBV5-6 and TRBJ2-5; D unclear. The J call could be wrong; TRBJ2-7 is a better fit for the DNA end. The length of the CDR3 is 13 residues. Looked up from germline, CDR1 is SGHDT and CDR2 is YYEEEE. CDR3 in DNA: TGTGCCAGCAGCCACAGAAATCCCTACGAGCAGTACTTC. This gives the protein CASSHRNPYEQYF.

This clone was observed a handful of times. The chain carries TRBV27 and TRBJ2-6; a weak D match, TRBD1 (5 bases). Trimming left V 2 bases short and J 2 bases short, with 7 bases between. The CDR3 totals 15 residues. Germline V gene data show CDR1 as MNHEY and CDR2 as SMNVEV (reference sequence). The CDR3 loop reads CASSLGATGANVLTF. The CDR3 nucleotides are TGTGCCAGCAGTTTAGGGGCCACTGGGGCCAACGTCCTGACTTTC.

The chain employs TRBV2 and TRBJ2-7, with TRBD1 matching 8 bases. V was pared by 6 bases and J by 6 bases, with 13 bases of the junction left unmatched. This CDR3 has 15 residues. CDR1 and CDR2 from the germline V gene are SNHLY and FYNNEI. The CDR3 loop is CASRIQAGTGGEQYF. In DNA, the CDR3 is TGTGCCAGCAGGATCCAGGCCGGGACAGGTGGCGAGCAGTACTTC. The full variable domain, with the rest looked up from reference TRBV2 and TRBJ2-7, is EPEVTQTPSHQVTQMGQEVILRCVPISNHLYFYWYRQILGQKVEFLVSFYNNEISEKSEIFDDQFSVERPDGSNFTLKIRSTKLEDSAMYFCASRIQAGTGGEQYFGPGTRLTVT.

V gene TRBV6-5 combines with J gene TRBJ2-7; TRBD2 aligns across 14 bases. Germline V CDR1 and CDR2: MNHEY, SVGAGI. J was trimmed by 6 bases and V by 6 bases; bases with no gene match: 1. CDR3 length: 13 residues. The CDR3 region has the DNA TGTGCCAGCAGGGGACTAGCGGGAGTCGAGCAGTACTTC. It specifies CASRGLAGVEQYF.

This clone was picked up a small number of times. The chain has TRBV27 and TRBJ1-1, with D possibly being TRBD1 (5 bases). The germline gives CDR1 MNHEY, CDR2 SMNVEV (reference sequence). The CDR3 extends over 15 amino acids. V was clipped by 6 bases and J by 5 bases, with 19 bases between them. This chain's CDR3 is CASSSLVRGYTEAFF. Written as DNA, the CDR3 is TGTGCCAGCAGCTCTCTCGTTAGGGGATATACTGAAGCTTTCTTT.

The V gene is TRBV5-1, the J gene TRBJ2-3; D unclear. This CDR3 spans 15 amino acids. Deletions cut 0 bases from V and 1 base from J, with 9 bases between. CDR1 and CDR2 from the germline V gene are SGHRS and YFSETQ. CDR3 bases: TGCGCCAGCAGCTTGGTAGCTTTTGGCACAGATACGCAGTATTTT. It is translated as CASSLVAFGTDTQYF.

Notes on this clone: One junction end disagrees with the germline gene, perhaps due to a read error. The chain has TRBV9 and TRBJ2-7; TRBD1 aligns across 12 bases. The CDR3 totals 15 residues. Germline CDR1 SGDLS, CDR2 YYNGEE. The CDR3 spells CASGVGTGGDYEQYF. The CDR3 nucleotides are TGTGCCAGCGGCGTGGGGACAGGGGGCGACTACGAGCAGTACTTC.

This rearrangement joins TRBV30 to TRBJ2-3; the match to TRBD2 covers 7 bases. The CDR3 covers 13 residues. Germline CDR1 is GTSNPN and CDR2 is SVGIG (reference sequence). V trimming: 8 bases; J trimming: 4 bases; junction bases outside the gene matches: 9. CDR3 residues: CALEVRGADTQYF. In nucleotides, the CDR3 is TGTGCCCTGGAGGTCCGGGGGGCAGATACGCAGTATTTT.

DNA for the CDR3: TGTGCCAGCAGCTTACAGGGGGCGATTGGAAACACCATATATTTT. This encodes CASSLQGAIGNTIYF. The rearrangement joins TRBV6-1 to TRBJ1-3; 9 nucleotides match TRBD1. Germline lookup yields CDR1 MNHNS and CDR2 SASEGT. CDR3 length: 15 amino acids. V shed 6 bases and J 3 bases; nucleotides not matched to a gene: 6.

The rearrangement joins TRBV7-9 to TRBJ1-1, with D perhaps matching TRBD1 (5 bases). This CDR3 has 14 amino acids. Germline assignment: CDR1 SEHNR and CDR2 FQNEAQ (reference sequence). Trimming pared 4 bases from V and 4 bases from J, leaving 13 bases between. The CDR3 spells CASSSMGLGTEAFF. DNA of the CDR3: TGTGCCAGCAGCTCGATGGGGCTCGGCACTGAAGCTTTCTTT. Complete variable domain (other parts from reference TRBV7-9 and TRBJ1-1): DTGVSQNPRHKITKRGQNVTFRCDPISEHNRLYWYRQTLGQGPEFLTYFQNEAQLEKSRLLSDRFSAERPKGSFSTLEIQRTEQGDSAMYLCASSSMGLGTEAFFGQGTRLTVV.

This chain connects TRBV6-5 to TRBJ2-1; 8 nucleotides align to TRBD2. From germline, CDR1 is MNHEY and CDR2 SVGAGI. The V segment lost 11 bases and the J segment 7 bases; nucleotides outside the gene matches: 10. The CDR3 sequence is 13 residues long. The CDR3 reads CAPQPREVNEQFF. The CDR3 bases are TGTGCCCCCCAGCCGCGGGAGGTGAATGAGCAGTTCTTC.